This T cell receptor beta chain was sequenced in a study of blood T cell repertoires in COVID-19. Study summary: The analysed material was cDNA or gDNA that came from T cells, B-cell-depleted T cells, or PBMCs.

Germline-derived CDR1 and CDR2 are MNHEY and SVGEGT. The CDR3 runs 13 residues. The V gene end was trimmed by 5 bases and the J gene end by 9 bases; junction bases not matched to a gene: 7. The assay was immunoSEQ multiplex PCR, and TCRdb's table has in-frame clones only and misses some. The sample shows approximately 200,000 clones, roughly 80% of them seen only once. This clone was detected only once. The source material was PBMCs or T cells enriched from blood (not recorded which). The receptor's source is a man in his forties who had recovered from COVID-19. This rearrangement joins TRBV6-2 or TRBV6-3 to TRBJ1-5; 7 bases line up with TRBD1. This CDR3 is CASSIQGFGPQHF. As DNA, the CDR3 is TGTGCCAGCAGTATACAGGGGTTTGGGCCCCAGCATTTT.